A selection of T cell receptor beta chains follows, all from one sample in a study of T cells in Graves' hyperthyroidism and ophthalmopathy. TCRdb reanalysed the multiplex PCR reads using MiXCR and keeps one entry per CDR3 protein. The repertoire holds 690,000 or so distinct CDR3 sequences, about 19% seen once, with 16% in the top ten. Material for sequencing was blood. These receptors came from a woman aged 45-59 years with Graves' hyperthyroidism that later progressed to Graves' ophthalmopathy. Each CDR3 is given with its conserved first and last residue. The D gene is left open where the match is weak. Rows may omit the clone size; those that give it use once, few, many or a size class.

TRBJ2-5 | . | few | 14 | TRBV4-1 | TGCGCCAGCAGCCAAGAGGCCCGAGGGGAGACCCAGTACTTC | CASSQEARGETQYF
TRBJ2-4 | TRBD2 | many | 17 | TRBV13 | TGTGCCAGCAGCTTAGACTTCGCACGGGGGGGCCGAAACATTCAGTACTTC | CASSLDFARGGRNIQYF
TRBJ2-1 | . | many | 13 | TRBV11-3 | TGTGCCAGCAGCGTCGGGACCTACAATGAGCAGTTCTTC | CASSVGTYNEQFF
TRBJ2-3 | . | few | 13 | TRBV7-9 | TGTGCCAGCAGCTCCCTCGGGGACTCGGCAATGTATTTT | CASSSLGDSAMYF
TRBJ1-6 | . | few | 15 | TRBV6-5 | TGTGCCAGCAGTTACTCGGAGGGGCTGAATTCACCCCTCCACTTT | CASSYSEGLNSPLHF
TRBJ1-4 | . | . | 16 | TRBV6-1 | TGTACCAGCACGCAACTAAAGACCCCAAGGGGTGAAAAACTGTTTTTT | CTSTQLKTPRGEKLFF
TRBJ1-2 | . | many | 14 | TRBV6-1 | TGTGCCAGCAGTGAGGCCGGTTTTAACTATGGCTACACCTTC | CASSEAGFNYGYTF
TRBJ2-1 | . | many | 16 | TRBV11-1 | TGTGCCAGCAGCTTAGGGGTGGGGGCTCAATACAATGAGCAGTTCTTC | CASSLGVGAQYNEQFF
TRBJ2-3 | TRBD2 | . | 17 | TRBV2 | TGTGCCAGCAGTTACAGGACTAGCGGGGGTCGCACAGATACGCAGTATTTT | CASSYRTSGGRTDTQYF
TRBJ2-7 | . | many | 11 | TRBV4-2 | TGTGCCAGCAGCCAAGCCCAAGAGCAGTACTTC | CASSQAQEQYF
TRBJ1-6 | . | few | 14 | TRBV19 | TGTGCCAGTAGGCCTCAAGGGCGGAATTCACCCCTCCACTTT | CASRPQGRNSPLHF
TRBJ2-1 | . | many | 20 | TRBV11-2 | TGTGCCAGCAGCTTAGATAGGCTGGGGGCTAGCGGCCAACTCTACAATGAGCAGTTCTTC | CASSLDRLGASGQLYNEQFF
TRBJ1-2 | TRBD1 | many | 14 | TRBV11-2 | TGTGCCAGCAGCCTCGGGGACAGACGTACGGGCTACACCTTC | CASSLGDRRTGYTF
TRBJ1-1 | TRBD1 | many | 14 | TRBV6-5 | TGTGCCAGCAGTTACTCGACAGGGAGAACTGAAGCTTTCTTT | CASSYSTGRTEAFF
TRBJ1-6 | . | many | 16 | TRBV2 | TGTGCCAGCAGCAAAACAGGGACCGCCGGCTATTCACCCCTCCACTTT | CASSKTGTAGYSPLHF
TRBJ1-1 | TRBD1 | . | 14 | TRBV2 | TGTGCCAGCGCACCTCGGACAGGGGCCACTGAAGCTTTCTTT | CASAPRTGATEAFF
TRBJ2-1 | . | many | 15 | TRBV12-3/TRBV12-4 | TGTGCCAGCATCCTGACTAGAAGCTCCTACAATGAGCAGTTCTTC | CASILTRSSYNEQFF
TRBJ1-1 | TRBD1 | . | 16 | TRBV13 | TGTGCCAGCAGCCTCCGGTCAGGGGGTCTGGGCACTGAAGCTTTCTTT | CASSLRSGGLGTEAFF
TRBJ1-2 | . | . | 13 | TRBV19 | TGTGCCAGTAGTATTTCAGTGAACTATGGCTACACCTTC | CASSISVNYGYTF
TRBJ1-4 | . | few | 15 | TRBV3-1 | TGTGCCAGCAGCCAAGTAAGGGCGCCGAATGAAAAACTGTTTTTT | CASSQVRAPNEKLFF
TRBJ2-3 | . | many | 17 | TRBV11-1 | TGTGCCAGCAGCTTGATGGGGGGACCTGAGCCCACAGATACGCAGTATTTT | CASSLMGGPEPTDTQYF
TRBJ2-5 | . | . | 15 | TRBV27 | TGTGCCAGCAAGGTCGGGATAACTAAACAAGAGACCCAGTACTTC | CASKVGITKQETQYF
TRBJ2-2 | TRBD1 | few | 16 | TRBV20-1 | TGCAGTGCTAGAGGGTGGCAGGGGGATAACACCGGGGAGCTGTTTTTT | CSARGWQGDNTGELFF
TRBJ2-7 | . | many | 15 | TRBV3-1 | TGTGCCAGCAGCCAAGATCTAGAGGACACCTACGAGCAGTACTTC | CASSQDLEDTYEQYF
TRBJ2-7 | TRBD1 | many | 15 | TRBV6-2/TRBV6-3 | TGTGCCAGCAGTGGGGATGGACAGGGGCACTACGAGCAGTACTTC | CASSGDGQGHYEQYF
TRBJ2-7 | TRBD2 | few | 20 | TRBV9 | TGTGCCAGCAGCGTAGACCCCCTTATCCTAGCGGGGGGGCGTTCCTACGAGCAGTACTTC | CASSVDPLILAGGRSYEQYF
TRBJ1-2 | TRBD1 | . | 13 | TRBV7-2 | TGTGCCAGCAGCTTAGGGGACAGGGATGGCTACGCCTTC | CASSLGDRDGYAF
TRBJ2-3 | . | few | 15 | TRBV20-1 | TGCAGTGCTAGCATCCCAGGCGGGCGCACAGATACGCAGTATTTT | CSASIPGGRTDTQYF
TRBJ1-2 | . | many | 15 | TRBV4-1 | TGCGCCAGCAGCCAAGACGCAGGGAATTACTATGGCTACACCTTC | CASSQDAGNYYGYTF
TRBJ2-1 | . | many | 16 | TRBV7-3 | TGTGCCAGCAGCTTAAGGGGGGGGACAGATCGGAATGAGCAGTTCTTC | CASSLRGGTDRNEQFF
TRBJ1-2 | . | few | 13 | TRBV20-1 | TGCAGTGCTAGCGAGGGGGGCATGATTGGCTACACCTTC | CSASEGGMIGYTF
TRBJ2-2 | TRBD1 | few | 15 | TRBV6-2/TRBV6-3 | TGTGCCAGCACGCGACAGGGCGGAAACACCGGGGAGCTGTTTTTT | CASTRQGGNTGELFF
TRBJ2-3 | TRBD2 | many | 16 | TRBV20-1 | TGCAGTGCTAGAGATCTACTAGCGGGGGGGGATGATACGCAGTATTTT | CSARDLLAGGDDTQYF
TRBJ1-3 | . | few | 15 | TRBV5-5 | TGTGCCAGCAGCTTGGGGGGGGAAGCTGGAAACACCATATATTTT | CASSLGGEAGNTIYF
TRBJ2-5 | . | few | 15 | TRBV5-6 | TGTGCCAGCAGCTTACTCCGGGACACCCAAGAGACCCAGTACTTC | CASSLLRDTQETQYF
TRBJ2-1 | TRBD2 | few | 14 | TRBV7-2 | TGTGCCAGCAGGGATCGGGGGGGCCTAGGTGAGCAGTTCTTC | CASRDRGGLGEQFF
TRBJ2-3 | . | many | 12 | TRBV2 | TGTGCCAGCAGTTCCTACACAGATACGCAGTATTTT | CASSSYTDTQYF
TRBJ2-2 | . | . | 18 | TRBV12-5 | TGTGCTAGTGGTTCTCCAACTGGGTTAGGGGTTTCCACCGGGGAGCTGTTTTTT | CASGSPTGLGVSTGELFF
TRBJ1-2 | TRBD1 | once | 15 | TRBV25-1 | TGTGCCAGCAGTGAATCGGGACAGGGGTGGAAGGGCTACACCTTC | CASSESGQGWKGYTF
TRBJ1-5 | TRBD1 | . | 15 | TRBV6-9 | TGTGCCAGCAGTGATTCTCACAGGGGTAATCAGCCCCAGCATTTT | CASSDSHRGNQPQHF
TRBJ2-3 | . | . | 12 | TRBV20-1 | TGCAGTGCTCACTCCCCGCGAGATACGCAGTATTTT | CSAHSPRDTQYF
TRBJ1-1 | . | many | 15 | TRBV3-1 | TGTGCCAGCAGCCAAGATTGGGCAGGGCGCTCTGAAGCTTTCTTT | CASSQDWAGRSEAFF
TRBJ2-3 | TRBD1 | . | 15 | TRBV6-2/TRBV6-3 | TGTGCCAGCAGTTACGGACGGACAGGGGCAGATACGCAGTATTTT | CASSYGRTGADTQYF
TRBJ2-3 | . | . | 18 | TRBV20-1 | TGCAGTGCTAGAGGGGGGGGGGCCGAAAACCGATACACAGATACGCAGTATTTT | CSARGGGAENRYTDTQYF
TRBJ1-2 | . | few | 14 | TRBV6-1 | TGTGCCAGCACCCCCCCCAGGAAAGGCTATGGCTACACCTTC | CASTPPRKGYGYTF
TRBJ1-1 | . | many | 15 | TRBV5-1 | TGCGCCAGCAGCTTGCGGACGGAGCGCGACACTGAAGCTTTCTTT | CASSLRTERDTEAFF
TRBJ2-5 | . | . | 16 | TRBV5-6 | TGTGCCAGCAGCCTTGGGTTATCTACCTCCCAAGAGACCCAGTACTTC | CASSLGLSTSQETQYF
TRBJ2-2 | . | few | 16 | TRBV5-1 | TGCGCCAGCAGCTTGGTCGGCGTCAGCAACACCGGGGAGCTGTTTTTT | CASSLVGVSNTGELFF
TRBJ2-1 | TRBD1 | few | 14 | TRBV29-1 | TGCAGCGTTGTAGTTGGGACAGCTTACAATGAGCAGTTCTTC | CSVVVGTAYNEQFF
TRBJ2-5 | . | . | 13 | TRBV2 | TGTGCCAGCAGTGAACGTAGCTTTGAGACCCAGTACTTC | CASSERSFETQYF
TRBJ1-1 | TRBD1 | many | 14 | TRBV19 | TGTGCCAGTCATCCCAACAGGGGGAACACTGAAGCTTTCTTT | CASHPNRGNTEAFF
TRBJ1-2 | TRBD1 | few | 15 | TRBV27 | TGTGCCAGCAGCGCTGAAAGGACAGGTTGGGCGGTCTACACCTTC | CASSAERTGWAVYTF